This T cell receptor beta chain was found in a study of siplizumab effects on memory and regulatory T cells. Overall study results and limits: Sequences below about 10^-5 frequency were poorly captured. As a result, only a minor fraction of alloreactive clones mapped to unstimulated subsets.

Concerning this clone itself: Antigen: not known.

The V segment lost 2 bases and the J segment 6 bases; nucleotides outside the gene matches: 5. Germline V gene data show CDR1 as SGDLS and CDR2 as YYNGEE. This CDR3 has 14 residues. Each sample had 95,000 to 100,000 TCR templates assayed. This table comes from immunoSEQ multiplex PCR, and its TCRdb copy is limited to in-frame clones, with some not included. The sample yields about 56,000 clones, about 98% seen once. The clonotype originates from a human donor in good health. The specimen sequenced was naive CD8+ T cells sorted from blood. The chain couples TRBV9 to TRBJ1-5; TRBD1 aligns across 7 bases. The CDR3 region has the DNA TGTGCCAGCAGCGTCACAGGGGCGGGTCAGCCCCAGCATTTT. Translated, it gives CASSVTGAGQPQHF.